This TCR beta chain was sequenced in a study of blood T cell repertoires in COVID-19. Trimming took 5 bases from V and 6 from J, leaving 13 bases between them. The CDR3 covers 14 residues. Germline loops: CDR1 SEHNR, CDR2 FQNEAQ (reference sequence). Per the original methods: Reference gene primer amplification gave estimated nucleated cell counts. Only in-frame clones appear in the TCRdb table, and some are missing; sequencing was by immunoSEQ multiplex PCR. The V and J calls and clone size were taken over from that table, and D and trimming were inferred from the DNA. Of about 190,000 clones listed, more than 60% were seen once; the top ten hold roughly 12%.

The genes are TRBV7-9 and TRBJ2-2; D not resolved. The sample comprised peripheral blood. This receptor was taken from a woman aged 45-59 years with acute or convalescent COVID-19. The CDR3 reads CASSPSVAPGELFF. CDR3 coding DNA: TGTGCCAGCAGCCCAAGCGTGGCCCCCGGGGAGCTGTTTTTT.